One T cell receptor beta chain is described in this entry. It has no known antigen specificity. Base qualities are not provided; no much larger clone lies one nucleotide away. From each donor, a single peripheral blood sample of around 0.12 L on average was drawn into heparinised tubes. A BD FACSAria II and a panel including CD45RO, CCR7, CD25, CD127, CD95 and CD27 were used to sort naive, central memory, regulatory and stem cell-like memory CD4+ T cells. All sorted populations exceeded 95% purity. PBMCs were isolated immediately by Lymphoprep density gradient centrifugation and stained directly without culture. To minimize batch effects, samples were stained and sorted in pairs, one healthy donor with one patient per experiment. The CDR1 and CDR2 encoded by the germline V gene (reference sequence) are SEHNR and FQNEAQ. V is shortened by 2 bases, J by 5 bases, and the region joining them spans 15 bases. The CDR3 contains 15 residues, cysteine and phenylalanine counted. Of the read, only the CDR3 DNA is kept; its 45 bases are in frame from base 1.

The data were obtained in a study of beta chain features in type 1 diabetes (dated by TCRdb to 2016 to 2018). Describing the broader study: Mean age, gender distribution, total cell number and subset yield did not differ between patients and healthy donors. A total of roughly 98,000,000 sorted cells were examined across all samples, and RNA yield correlated strongly with the number of cells per subset. Regulatory and stem cell-like memory subsets were isolated from only 8 patients and about eight healthy donors, whereas naive and central memory subsets came from all 30 or so donors. In the study, TCRB repertoires of sorted circulating CD4+ T cell subsets from recently diagnosed type 1 diabetes patients were compared with those of matched healthy donors. Paper-wide results and their limitations: Patients with type 1 diabetes made fewer insertions and deleted more nucleotides at VDJ recombination sites, implying thymic rearrangement abnormalities. Shorter templates might be favored by PCR, yet because patient and control samples were amplified and corrected together, any such skew would affect both groups equally. Sequencing cDNA rather than genomic DNA could over-represent highly expressing activated cells, although activation and CD3 levels did not differ between groups. The naive, central memory and regulatory TCRB repertoires appeared to resemble one another more closely among patients than among healthy donors. Only small numbers of individuals were included in the HLA sub-analyses, which left unresolved whether HLA type had any influence on TCRB rearrangement. In all four CD4+ subsets, TCRB CDR3 length was moderately but significantly shorter in type 1 diabetes patients.

The entire isolated RNA was reverse transcribed using the High Capacity cDNA Reverse Transcription Kit, and thus expressed TCRB transcripts were sequenced. Deep immunoSEQ sequencing was performed on naive, central memory and regulatory T cell samples, with an average of approximately 3.9 million total reads per sample. After sorted cells were lysed in RLT buffer, RNA was extracted with DNase-treated RNeasy Micro or Mini kits, with the choice depending on cell number. Each cell subset was processed separately to prevent cross-contamination, with patient and healthy donor samples processed together. TCRB sequences were amplified from cDNA with the immunoSEQ multiplex PCR, producing 87-bp fragments spanning the CDR3 region. Sequencing of the amplicons was performed on the Illumina HiSeq platform. Concerning the study's data processing: Synthetic template baselines were used to correct PCR bias computationally, reads within Hamming distance 2 were collapsed together, and singletons that could not be merged were discarded. By aligning reads against IMGT, V, D and J genes, CDR3 length, and insertions or deletions at six rearrangement sites were assigned. Clonotype counts were normalized to sorted cell number within each subset before computing true diversity and Gini coefficients with the tcR R package. The overlap coefficient, calculated on TCRB nucleotide sequences, was used to quantify repertoire sharing. Out-of-frame TCRB sequences from naive cells were analyzed to stand in for the pre-selection repertoire. Imported from immuneACCESS, the table was reduced by TCRdb to in-frame sequences with V and J called. These copies leave out some clones; in studies compared against another copy, an unresolved V gene accounts for under half, and the cause of the remainder is not known. V and J calls and clone size are given by that table; D and trimming were obtained from the DNA. This sample has 900,000 or so clones in its table, and about a sixth of those were observed once. 0.02% to 0.025% of the sample goes to the ten largest clones.

The origin of this receptor is a woman in her late teens or twenties in good health. The sample taken for sequencing was naive CD4+ T cells from blood. The intended sense of this specimen's cell subset or site label: true naive CD4+ T cells. This chain joins TRBV7-9 to TRBJ2-5; the D gene is perhaps TRBD1, from 6 matching bases. The DNA sequence follows: TGTGCCAGCAGCTTATTTTGGACAGCCCGGGAGACCCAGTACTTC. This sequence encodes CASSLFWTARETQYF.